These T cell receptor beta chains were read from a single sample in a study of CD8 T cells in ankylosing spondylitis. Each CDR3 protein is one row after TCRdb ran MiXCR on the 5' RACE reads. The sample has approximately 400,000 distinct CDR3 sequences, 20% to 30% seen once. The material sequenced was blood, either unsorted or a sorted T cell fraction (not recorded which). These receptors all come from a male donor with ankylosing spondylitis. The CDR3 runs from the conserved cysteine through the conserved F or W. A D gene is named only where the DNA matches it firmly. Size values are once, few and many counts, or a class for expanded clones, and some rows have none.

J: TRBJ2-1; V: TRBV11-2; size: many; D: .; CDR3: CASSLDFYNEQFF; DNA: TGTGCCAGCAGCTTGGACTTCTACAATGAGCAGTTCTTC
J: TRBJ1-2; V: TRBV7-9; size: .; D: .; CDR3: CASSLARVGLNGYTF; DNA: TGTGCCAGCAGCTTAGCCCGGGTGGGGTTAAATGGCTACACCTTC
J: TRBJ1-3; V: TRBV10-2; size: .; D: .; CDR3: CASSESGVGNTIYF; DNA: TGCGCCAGCAGTGAGTCTGGGGTAGGAAACACCATATATTTT
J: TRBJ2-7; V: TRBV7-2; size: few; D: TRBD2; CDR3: CASSFSLAGSSYEQYF; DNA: TGTGCCAGCAGCTTCTCGTTAGCGGGCAGCTCCTACGAGCAGTACTTC
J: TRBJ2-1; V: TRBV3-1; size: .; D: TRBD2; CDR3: CASSQQPGLAGAEQFF; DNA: TGTGCCAGCAGCCAACAACCGGGACTAGCGGGAGCTGAGCAGTTCTTC
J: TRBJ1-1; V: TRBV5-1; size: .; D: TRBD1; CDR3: CASSSGQLGPTEAFF; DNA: TGCGCCAGCAGCTCGGGACAGCTGGGACCCACTGAAGCTTTCTTT
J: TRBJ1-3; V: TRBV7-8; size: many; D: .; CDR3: CASSFPGSGNTIYF; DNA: TGTGCCAGCAGCTTTCCGGGCTCTGGAAACACCATATATTTT
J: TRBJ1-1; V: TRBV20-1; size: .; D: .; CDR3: CSARDSGLPNTEAFF; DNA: TGCAGTGCTAGAGATTCGGGGCTTCCGAACACTGAAGCTTTCTTT
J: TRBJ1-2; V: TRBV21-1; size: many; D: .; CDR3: CASKDRANYGYTF; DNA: TGTGCCAGCAAGGACAGGGCTAACTATGGCTACACCTTC
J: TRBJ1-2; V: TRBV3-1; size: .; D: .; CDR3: CASSQVAGKYGYTF; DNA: TGTGCCAGCAGCCAAGTTGCGGGGAAATACGGCTACACCTTC
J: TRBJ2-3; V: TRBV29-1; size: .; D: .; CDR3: CSAPGSRDTDTQYF; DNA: TGCAGCGCCCCCGGGTCAAGAGACACAGATACGCAGTATTTT
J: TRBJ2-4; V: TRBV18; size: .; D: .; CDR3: CASSSVIGLKNIQYF; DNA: TGTGCCAGCTCTAGCGTAATCGGGCTGAAAAACATTCAGTACTTC
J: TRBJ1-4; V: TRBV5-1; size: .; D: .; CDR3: CASSLGAGGSEKLFF; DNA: TGCGCCAGCAGCTTAGGGGCAGGCGGATCGGAAAAACTGTTTTTT
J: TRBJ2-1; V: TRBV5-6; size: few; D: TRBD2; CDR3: CASSLRAGGGNEQFF; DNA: TGTGCCAGCAGCTTGAGAGCGGGAGGAGGGAATGAGCAGTTCTTC
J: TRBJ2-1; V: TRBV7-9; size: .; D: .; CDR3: CASSWTGNEQFF; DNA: TGTGCCAGCAGCTGGACGGGGAATGAGCAGTTCTTC
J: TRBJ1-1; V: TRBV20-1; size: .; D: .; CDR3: CSASRGALNTEAFF; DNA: TGCAGTGCTAGTAGAGGGGCCCTGAACACTGAAGCTTTCTTT
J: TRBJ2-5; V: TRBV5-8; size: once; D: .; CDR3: CASSLEDHSETQYF; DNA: TGTGCCAGCAGCTTGGAAGACCACTCAGAGACCCAGTACTTC
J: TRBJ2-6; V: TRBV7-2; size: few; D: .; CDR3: CASSPQILSGANVLTF; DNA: TGTGCCAGCAGCCCCCAAATACTTTCTGGGGCCAACGTCCTGACTTTC
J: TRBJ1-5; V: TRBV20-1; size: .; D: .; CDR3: CSARDLRIEQPQHF; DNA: TGCAGTGCTAGAGATCTTAGGATAGAACAGCCCCAGCATTTT
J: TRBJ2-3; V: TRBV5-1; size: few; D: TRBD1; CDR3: CASLKGAGVTDTQYF; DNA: TGCGCCAGCCTCAAGGGGGCCGGTGTGACAGATACGCAGTATTTT
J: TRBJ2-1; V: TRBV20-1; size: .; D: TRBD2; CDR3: CSASPTSGIDVGNEQFF; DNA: TGCAGTGCTAGCCCTACTAGCGGGATTGATGTTGGCAATGAGCAGTTCTTC
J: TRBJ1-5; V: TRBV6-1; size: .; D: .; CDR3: CASSERRQVGNQPQHF; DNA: TGTGCCAGCAGTGAAAGGCGGCAGGTGGGCAATCAGCCCCAGCATTTT
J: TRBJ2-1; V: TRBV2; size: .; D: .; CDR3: CASSELAGSHEQFF; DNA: TGTGCCAGCAGTGAATTGGCAGGGTCACATGAGCAGTTCTTC
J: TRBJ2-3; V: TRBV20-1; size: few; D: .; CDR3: CSASDGTTDTQYF; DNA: TGCAGTGCTAGTGATGGGACCACAGATACGCAGTATTTT
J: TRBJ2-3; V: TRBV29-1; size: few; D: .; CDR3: CSFLGASTDTQYF; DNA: TGCAGCTTTCTAGGGGCTAGCACAGATACGCAGTATTTT
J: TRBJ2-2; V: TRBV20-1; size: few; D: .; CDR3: CSARDGGQPMGTGELFF; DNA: TGCAGTGCTAGAGATGGTGGTCAACCTATGGGCACCGGGGAGCTGTTTTTT